This T cell receptor beta chain derives from a study of T cell repertoires in cytomegalovirus infection. Turning to the study itself: Based on public TCR beta signatures, there were indications of CMV infection and of a matching HLA type. Overall study results and limits: People with CMV and the relevant HLA were identified by cumulative public TCR beta family frequency. HLA-C-restricted CMV-specific TCR beta clonotypes were dominant in the ex vivo response.

The table lists this clonotype with a few counts. Its antigen is as yet unknown. Each CDR3 protein gets one entry after TCRdb re-called the reads with MiXCR. This repertoire shows some 280,000 distinct CDR3 sequences, 12% to 15% found once; its top ten account for about 8.7%. Germline values: CDR1 SGHKS, CDR2 YYEKEE (reference sequence). This CDR3 has 18 residues. The ends were cut back, 5 bases at V and 2 bases at J, with 23 bases in the middle. The chain carries TRBV5-5 and TRBJ1-5, with D hard to call. The sequenced sample was PBMCs. The TCR comes from a human donor in good health (CMV status not recorded). Some clones in this sample may be carry-over from other donors' samples. Written as DNA, the CDR3 is TGTGCCAGCAGTCCTTACCCGGGCCCACCGGCGGGCAATCAGCCCCAGCATTTT. Protein sequence: CASSPYPGPPAGNQPQHF.